The present entry profiles one T cell receptor (beta chain) with its context. Its target is not known. The data belong to a study of cytomegalovirus exposure and HLA in healthy donors. Study-wide context: Among roughly 190 million T cells, an earlier analysis found 90 million to 130 million unique TCR beta sequences.

The primer mix had 60 Vbeta and 13 Jbeta primers. Repertoires were generated with immunoSEQ multiplex PCR, while TCRdb's copy carries only in-frame clones and drops some. The data hold 160,000 or so clones, with 60% to 85% observed a single time. Study-wide results and caveats: Accurate prediction of most subjects' HLA-A and HLA-B alleles from TCR beta sequences was reported.

This TCR came from a woman in her thirties or forties in good health and CMV-seropositive. Sequenced: PBMCs.

CDR3 DNA: TGTGCCAGCAGCTTCGGGACAGGACTAGAGTACTTC. Translated, it gives CASSFGTGLEYF. This chain connects TRBV7-9 to TRBJ2-5, with a weak D call TRBD1 (8 bases). The V gene's germline CDR1 is SEHNR and CDR2 FQNEAQ (reference sequence). The CDR3 spans 12 residues. Trimming cost V 3 bases and J 12 bases, with 14 bases left between them.